These T cell receptor beta chains were read from a single sample in a study of cytomegalovirus exposure and HLA in healthy donors. Profiling relied on immunoSEQ multiplex PCR, and the TCRdb table lists in-frame clones only, not all of them. The sample carries fewer than 200,000 clones, over 60% recorded once. Material for sequencing was PBMCs. All receptors derive from a man aged 40-50 years in good health and CMV-seronegative. Both conserved end residues are part of each CDR3. The D gene is left open where the match is weak. Size values are once, few and many counts, or a class for expanded clones, and some rows have none.

v_call	d_call	j_call	clone_size	cdr3_aa	cdr3_nt
TRBV14	TRBD2	TRBJ2-3	few	CASSFRAGATTDTQYF	TGTGCCAGCAGCTTTCGAGCGGGAGCGACCACAGATACGCAGTATTTT
TRBV7-8	NA	TRBJ2-5	NA	CASGSGGKTQYF	TGTGCCAGCGGGTCTGGGGGGAAGACCCAGTACTTC
TRBV9	NA	TRBJ1-1	NA	CASSVGHPNTEAFF	TGTGCCAGCAGCGTAGGACACCCGAACACTGAAGCTTTCTTT
TRBV2	NA	TRBJ2-3	NA	CASKQRARPLDTQYF	TGTGCCAGCAAGCAGCGGGCACGCCCTTTAGATACGCAGTATTTT
TRBV10-3	NA	TRBJ2-5	NA	CAIRTGTRETQYF	TGTGCCATCAGAACAGGAACGCGGGAGACCCAGTACTTC
TRBV19	NA	TRBJ2-5	few	CASSMETGRETQYF	TGTGCCAGTAGTATGGAGACAGGGAGGGAGACCCAGTACTTC
TRBV7-8	TRBD2	TRBJ2-3	NA	CASSLVGLAALTDTQYF	TGTGCCAGCAGCTTAGTGGGACTAGCGGCCCTGACAGATACGCAGTATTTT
TRBV6-6	TRBD1	TRBJ1-1	NA	CASSYGTANTEAFF	TGTGCCAGCAGTTACGGGACAGCGAACACTGAAGCTTTCTTT
TRBV5-1	NA	TRBJ1-1	NA	CASSLEGGVRTEAFF	TGCGCCAGCAGCTTGGAAGGAGGGGTGAGGACTGAAGCTTTCTTT
TRBV7-9	NA	TRBJ2-3	NA	CASSNRRGHTDTQYF	TGTGCCAGCAGTAATCGACGGGGTCACACAGATACGCAGTATTTT
TRBV27	TRBD1	TRBJ2-7	few	CASSLTGNEQYF	TGTGCCAGCAGTCTGACAGGGAACGAGCAGTACTTC
TRBV28	NA	TRBJ2-3	NA	CASSGITDTQYF	TGTGCCAGCTCCGGGATAACAGATACGCAGTATTTT
TRBV6-5	NA	TRBJ2-7	NA	CASSAYRGSAYEQYF	TGTGCCAGCAGTGCTTACAGAGGGAGTGCCTACGAGCAGTACTTC
TRBV11-3	NA	TRBJ2-7	NA	CASSPSDEQYF	TGTGCCAGCAGTCCCTCGGACGAGCAGTACTTC
TRBV7-2	TRBD1	TRBJ2-7	once	CASSLGQGVWEQYF	TGTGCCAGCAGCTTAGGACAGGGAGTGTGGGAGCAGTACTTC
TRBV7-2	NA	TRBJ2-3	once	CASSFGGSRTDTQYF	TGTGCCAGCAGCTTCGGGGGAAGCCGCACAGATACGCAGTATTTT
TRBV2	NA	TRBJ1-4	NA	CASSEALRGEKLFF	TGTGCCAGCAGTGAAGCGCTTCGGGGTGAAAAACTGTTTTTT
TRBV7-8	NA	TRBJ1-4	NA	CASSLGAGTQNEKLFF	TGTGCCAGCAGCTTAGGTGCAGGCACCCAGAATGAAAAACTGTTTTTT
TRBV29-1	TRBD2	TRBJ2-1	NA	CSLSGLNNEQFF	TGCAGCCTTAGCGGGTTAAACAATGAGCAGTTCTTC
TRBV2	TRBD1	TRBJ1-5	few	CASSGGAGGNQPQHF	TGTGCCAGCAGTGGGGGGGCAGGGGGAAATCAGCCCCAGCATTTT
TRBV7-9	TRBD2	TRBJ2-5	NA	CASSARRLAGGPGETQYF	TGTGCCAGCAGCGCCCGTCGACTAGCGGGGGGGCCCGGGGAGACCCAGTACTTC
TRBV9	NA	TRBJ1-2	NA	CASSAAGNYGYTF	TGTGCCAGCAGCGCCGCGGGCAACTATGGCTACACCTTC
TRBV25-1	NA	TRBJ1-1	NA	CASSIQVNTEAFF	TGTGCCAGCAGTATACAGGTGAACACTGAAGCTTTCTTT
TRBV4-1	TRBD1	TRBJ2-7	once	CASSQDPTGGNEQYF	TGCGCCAGCAGCCAAGACCCGACAGGGGGCAACGAGCAGTACTTC
TRBV6-1	NA	TRBJ1-5	NA	CASSEGQLLSNQPQHF	TGTGCCAGCAGTGAAGGACAGCTTCTTAGCAATCAGCCCCAGCATTTT
TRBV7-2	TRBD1	TRBJ1-5	NA	CASSIRGQGAQPQHF	TGTGCCAGCAGCATACGGGGACAGGGGGCACAGCCCCAGCATTTT
TRBV19	TRBD1	TRBJ1-1	NA	CASSIGTGAMNTEAFF	TGTGCCAGTAGTATCGGGACAGGGGCCATGAACACTGAAGCTTTCTTT
TRBV7-6	TRBD1	TRBJ1-6	NA	CASSLLTGTGSSPLHF	TGTGCCAGCAGCTTATTGACGGGGACAGGGAGTTCACCCCTCCACTTT
TRBV5-4	TRBD1	TRBJ2-1	NA	CASSLGQGSYNEQFF	TGTGCCAGCAGCCTAGGACAGGGCTCCTACAATGAGCAGTTCTTC
TRBV4-3	NA	TRBJ2-2	NA	CASSQEPAGNTGELFF	TGCGCCAGCAGCCAAGAACCAGCGGGGAACACCGGGGAGCTGTTTTTT
TRBV7-2	NA	TRBJ1-2	NA	CTSSLGPDYGYTF	TGTACCAGCAGCTTAGGGCCAGACTATGGCTACACCTTC
TRBV7-7	TRBD1	TRBJ2-2	few	CASSFDRGPTGELFF	TGTGCCAGCAGCTTCGACAGGGGGCCCACCGGGGAGCTGTTTTTT
TRBV21-1	NA	TRBJ2-7	NA	CASSALKFGRRYEQYF	TGTGCCAGCAGCGCACTAAAATTCGGCCGCCGTTACGAGCAGTACTTC
TRBV5-4	NA	TRBJ1-2	NA	CASSQAQGRGYGYTF	TGTGCCAGCAGCCAGGCTCAGGGGCGCGGCTATGGCTACACCTTC
TRBV19	NA	TRBJ2-5	NA	CASSPGHSLPETQYF	TGTGCCAGTAGTCCGGGACATTCCCTCCCAGAGACCCAGTACTTC
TRBV5-1	TRBD2	TRBJ2-5	NA	CASSPGDLAGAETQYF	TGCGCCAGCAGCCCGGGAGATCTAGCGGGAGCGGAGACCCAGTACTTC
TRBV30	TRBD2	TRBJ2-7	NA	CAGRSGRDSYEQYF	TGTGCAGGGAGGAGCGGGAGGGACTCCTACGAGCAGTACTTC
TRBV6-1	TRBD1	TRBJ1-5	few	CAISEADRADQPQHF	TGTGCCATCAGTGAAGCGGACAGGGCGGATCAGCCCCAGCATTTT
TRBV9	TRBD1	TRBJ1-1	few	CASSPQGAQNTEAFF	TGTGCCAGCAGCCCGCAGGGGGCGCAGAACACTGAAGCTTTCTTT
TRBV21-1	NA	TRBJ2-3	NA	CASSKALCGRACPDTQYF	TGTGCCAGCAGCAAAGCGCTTTGCGGGAGGGCCTGTCCAGATACGCAGTATTTT
TRBV4-1	TRBD1	TRBJ1-6	NA	CASSHLGQGINNSPLHF	TGCGCCAGCAGCCACCTCGGACAGGGGATAAATAATTCACCCCTCCACTTT
TRBV9	NA	TRBJ2-6	NA	CASSVVTASGANVLTF	TGTGCCAGCAGCGTAGTTACAGCCTCTGGGGCCAACGTCCTGACTTTC